Listed here are 8 T cell receptor beta chains from one sample, sequenced in a study of identical twins. TCRdb itself ran the 5' RACE reads through MiXCR, one entry per CDR3 protein. The sample shows about 530,000 distinct CDR3 sequences, approximately 16% of them seen only once. This same sample was also part of a study on yellow fever vaccine responses in identical twins.

The specimen was CD4+ T cells sorted from blood. These receptors were obtained from a young woman in good health.

The V call is TRBV6-4, the J call TRBJ2-3; D not certain. The CDR3 has 13 amino acids. V was cut by 2 bases and J by 1 base, with 4 bases left in between. Germline V gene data show CDR1 as MRHNA and CDR2 as SNTAGT. The CDR3 DNA reads TGTGCCAGCAGTGACGTCGGCACAGATACGCAGTATTTT. This codes for CASSDVGTDTQYF.

There are a few counts of this clonotype. CDR3 nucleotides: TGTGCCAGCAGCTTAGGGGTGGGGGGCGAGCAGTACGTC. Translated, it gives CASSLGVGGEQYV. The V call is TRBV7-9, the J call TRBJ2-7; D might be TRBD2 (6 bases). CDR3 length: 13 residues. Trimming left V 1 base short and J 6 bases short, with 10 bases between. Per germline, CDR1 SEHNR and CDR2 FQNEAQ (reference sequence).

This clonotype has just a few counts. The chain uses TRBV3-1 and TRBJ1-2; 8 positions agree with TRBD1. The CDR3 covers 15 residues. Trimming at V came to 2 bases and at J to 2 bases, leaving 4 bases not matched to a gene. Germline assignment: CDR1 LGHDT and CDR2 YNNKEL (reference sequence). Here the CDR3 reads CASSQWQGANYGYTF. CDR3 bases: TGTGCCAGCAGCCAATGGCAGGGGGCAAACTATGGCTACACCTTC.

This clonotype was observed a few times. The chain carries TRBV11-3 and TRBJ2-1; weak D call: TRBD2 (5 bases). Germline CDR1 reads SGHNT; CDR2 reads YENEEA. The CDR3 extends over 14 amino acids. V lost 4 bases, J lost 4 bases, and 11 bases lay in between. The CDR3 here is CASSSSKGYNEQFF. The CDR3, as DNA: TGTGCCAGCAGCTCTAGCAAAGGGTACAATGAGCAGTTCTTC.

V is TRBV2 and J is TRBJ2-1, with 9 positions matching TRBD2. CDR1 is SNHLY, CDR2 FYNNEI, per germline. V gave up 6 bases and J gave up 5 bases; unmatched junction bases: 17. This CDR3 is built from 18 residues. In DNA, the CDR3 is TGTGCCAGCAGACTCGGAAGGGGGCAGCGGGAGGTCGACAATGAGCAGTTCTTC. This translates into CASRLGRGQREVDNEQFF.

This clonotype was seen at least ten times. The rearrangement uses TRBV12-3 or TRBV12-4 and TRBJ1-1, with D hard to call. The ends were cut back, 6 bases at V and 0 bases at J, with 8 bases in the middle. The CDR3 sequence is 13 residues long. In nucleotides, the CDR3 is TGTGCCAGCAGGCCGACGGTGAACACTGAAGCTTTCTTT. Amino acids: CASRPTVNTEAFF.

The rearrangement uses TRBV5-4 and TRBJ2-3; D remains ambiguous. The CDR3 runs 14 residues. Germline V CDR1 and CDR2: SGHNT, YYREEE (reference sequence). Trimming cost V 2 bases and J 4 bases, with 11 bases left between them. The CDR3 DNA sequence: TGTGCCAGCAGCTTCGGTGGGCAATCAGATACGCAGTATTTT. Its protein product is CASSFGGQSDTQYF.

V and J are TRBV2 and TRBJ1-5; D is perhaps TRBD1 (5 bases). CDR1 and CDR2 (germline): SNHLY, FYNNEI. Trimming removed 4 bases from V and 2 bases from J, with 12 bases in between. The CDR3 totals 15 residues. CDR3 nucleotide sequence: TGTGCCAGCAGTGGCTCGGACACCCGCAATCAGCCCCAGCATTTT. Translating it yields CASSGSDTRNQPQHF.